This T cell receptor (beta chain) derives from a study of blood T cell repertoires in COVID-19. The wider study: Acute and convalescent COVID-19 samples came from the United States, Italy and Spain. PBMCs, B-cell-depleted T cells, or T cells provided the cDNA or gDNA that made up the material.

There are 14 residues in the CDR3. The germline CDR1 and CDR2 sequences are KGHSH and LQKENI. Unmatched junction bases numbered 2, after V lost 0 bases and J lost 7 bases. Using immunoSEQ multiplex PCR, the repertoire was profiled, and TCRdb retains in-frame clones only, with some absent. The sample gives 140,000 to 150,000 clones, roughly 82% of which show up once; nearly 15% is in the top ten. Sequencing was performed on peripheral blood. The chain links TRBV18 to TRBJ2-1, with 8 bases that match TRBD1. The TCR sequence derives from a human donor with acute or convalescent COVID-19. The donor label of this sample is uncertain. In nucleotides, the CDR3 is TGTGCCAGCTCACCACCGACAGGGGTGAATGAGCAGTTCTTC. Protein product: CASSPPTGVNEQFF. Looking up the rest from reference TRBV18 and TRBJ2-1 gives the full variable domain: NAGVMQNPRHLVRRRGQEARLRCSPMKGHSHVYWYRQLPEEGLKFMVYLQKENIIDESGMPKERFSAEFPKEGPSILRIQQVVRGDSAAYFCASSPPTGVNEQFFGPGTRLTVL.